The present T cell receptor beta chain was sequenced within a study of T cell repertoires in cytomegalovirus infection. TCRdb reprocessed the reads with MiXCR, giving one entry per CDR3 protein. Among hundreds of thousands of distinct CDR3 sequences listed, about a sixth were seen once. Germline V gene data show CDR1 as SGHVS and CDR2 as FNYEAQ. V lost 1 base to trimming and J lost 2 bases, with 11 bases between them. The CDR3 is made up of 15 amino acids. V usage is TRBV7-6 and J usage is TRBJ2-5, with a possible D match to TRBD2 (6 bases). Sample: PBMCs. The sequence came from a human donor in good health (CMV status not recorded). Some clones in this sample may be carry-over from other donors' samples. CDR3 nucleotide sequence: TGTGCCAGCAGCTTAGGGGGGACTTCTCAAGAGACCCAGTACTTC. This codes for CASSLGGTSQETQYF.